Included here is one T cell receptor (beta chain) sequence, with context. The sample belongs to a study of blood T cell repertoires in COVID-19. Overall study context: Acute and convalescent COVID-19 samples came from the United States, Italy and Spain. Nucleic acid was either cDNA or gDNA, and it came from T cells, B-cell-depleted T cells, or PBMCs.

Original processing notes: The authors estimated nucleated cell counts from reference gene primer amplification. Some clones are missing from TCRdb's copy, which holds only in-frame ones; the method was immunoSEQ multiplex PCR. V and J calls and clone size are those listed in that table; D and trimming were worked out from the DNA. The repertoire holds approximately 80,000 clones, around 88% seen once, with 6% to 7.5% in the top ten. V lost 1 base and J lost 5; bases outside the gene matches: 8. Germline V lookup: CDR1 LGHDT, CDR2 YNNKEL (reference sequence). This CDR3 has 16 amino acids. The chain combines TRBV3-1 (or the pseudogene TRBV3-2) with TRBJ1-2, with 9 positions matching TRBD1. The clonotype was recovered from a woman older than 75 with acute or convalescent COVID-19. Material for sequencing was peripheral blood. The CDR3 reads CASSQGIQGAAYGYTF. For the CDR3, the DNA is TGTGCCAGCAGCCAAGGAATACAGGGGGCAGCATATGGCTACACCTTC.